The rows below give T cell receptor beta chains drawn from one sample of a study of beta chain features in type 1 diabetes. Repertoires were generated with immunoSEQ multiplex PCR, while TCRdb's copy carries only in-frame clones and drops some. This table has over 350,000 clones, roughly 15% appearing once. The material sequenced was naive CD4+ T cells from blood. Every receptor here comes from a woman aged 18 to 35 in good health. The CDR3 runs from the conserved cysteine through the conserved F or W. Each record gives: V gene, J gene, CDR3 protein.

v_gene: TRBV29-1; j_gene: TRBJ2-5; CDR3aa: CSVMAGETQYF
v_gene: TRBV7-3; j_gene: TRBJ2-2; CDR3aa: CASSSGLAGVPGELFF
v_gene: TRBV11-1; j_gene: TRBJ2-1; CDR3aa: CASTDRDTSYNEQFF
v_gene: TRBV29-1; j_gene: TRBJ2-3; CDR3aa: CSVEGLASSTDTQYF
v_gene: TRBV29-1; j_gene: TRBJ2-2; CDR3aa: CSVGTGTGNTEELFF
v_gene: TRBV29-1; j_gene: TRBJ1-1; CDR3aa: CSLITRQGVNTEAFF
v_gene: TRBV28; j_gene: TRBJ1-1; CDR3aa: CASSLPRTEAFF
v_gene: TRBV5-1; j_gene: TRBJ2-1; CDR3aa: CASSFSEYGEQFF
v_gene: TRBV4-1; j_gene: TRBJ2-2; CDR3aa: CASSQGPNTGELFF
v_gene: TRBV5-1; j_gene: TRBJ2-5; CDR3aa: CASSLRLAVEETQYF
v_gene: TRBV30; j_gene: TRBJ2-1; CDR3aa: CAWVRAVSYNEQFF
v_gene: TRBV4-2; j_gene: TRBJ2-3; CDR3aa: CASSQDLREPPDTQYF
v_gene: TRBV4-3; j_gene: TRBJ2-1; CDR3aa: CASSQTLGTRSNEQFF
v_gene: TRBV20-1; j_gene: TRBJ1-1; CDR3aa: CSASDRSEAFF
v_gene: TRBV5-1; j_gene: TRBJ2-1; CDR3aa: CASSFSGTSGRSYNEQFF
v_gene: TRBV9; j_gene: TRBJ2-5; CDR3aa: CASSSLRSGGLQETQYF
v_gene: TRBV30; j_gene: TRBJ1-5; CDR3aa: CAWSREGNQPQHF
v_gene: TRBV29-1; j_gene: TRBJ2-1; CDR3aa: CSVVVLAEGDNEQFF
v_gene: TRBV30; j_gene: TRBJ2-7; CDR3aa: CAWSLAGGLLEQYF
v_gene: TRBV6-1; j_gene: TRBJ2-3; CDR3aa: CASSASGVRTDTQYF
v_gene: TRBV5-6; j_gene: TRBJ2-7; CDR3aa: CASSTDREVHEQYF
v_gene: TRBV5-4; j_gene: TRBJ2-1; CDR3aa: CASSREPGNGQFF
v_gene: TRBV7-6; j_gene: TRBJ1-2; CDR3aa: CASSFPGAGGGYTF